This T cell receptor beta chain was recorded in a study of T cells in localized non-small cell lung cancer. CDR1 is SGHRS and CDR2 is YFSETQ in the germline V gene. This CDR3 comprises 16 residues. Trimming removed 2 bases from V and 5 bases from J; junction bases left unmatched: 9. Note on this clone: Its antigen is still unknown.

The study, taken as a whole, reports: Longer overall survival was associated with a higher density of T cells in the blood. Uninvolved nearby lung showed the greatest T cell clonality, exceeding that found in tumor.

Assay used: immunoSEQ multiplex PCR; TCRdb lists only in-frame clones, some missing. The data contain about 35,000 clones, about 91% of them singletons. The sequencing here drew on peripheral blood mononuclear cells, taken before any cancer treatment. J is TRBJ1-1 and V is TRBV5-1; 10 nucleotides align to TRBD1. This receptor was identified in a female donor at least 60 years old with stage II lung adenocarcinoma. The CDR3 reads CASSFQPPGQGTEAFF. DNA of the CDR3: TGCGCCAGCAGCTTCCAACCCCCGGGACAGGGGACTGAAGCTTTCTTT. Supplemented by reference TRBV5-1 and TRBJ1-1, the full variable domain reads KAGVTQTPRYLIKTRGQQVTLSCSPISGHRSVSWYQQTPGQGLQFLFEYFSETQRNKGNFPGRFSGRQFSNSRSEMNVSTLELGDSALYLCASSFQPPGQGTEAFFGQGTRLTVV.